This T cell receptor beta chain was sequenced in a study of CD8+CD57+ T cells in acquired aplastic anemia listed by TCRdb under 2018. Turning to the overall study: DNA extracted from sorted CD4+ and CD8+ cells had a mean of about 3.2 ug, with a range of roughly 0.17 to 30 ug. A CD8+CD57+ expansion meant a frequency higher than the mean frequency seen in healthy subjects.

Genomic DNA served as template for TCR beta VDJ combination and CDR3 sequence profiling. TCR repertoire sequencing was run on an Illumina HiSeq 2000. Regarding the original processing steps: Repertoire assessment relied on Simpson's diversity index, CDR3 size and DJ length profiles, and TRBV/TRBJ rearrangement plots. The most abundant DNA sequence in the deep sequencing data was taken as the immunodominant clone. CDR3 amino acid sequences were screened for sharing across subjects and were compared with published repertoires and the VDJdb database. TCRdb itself trimmed the public reads at Q25 with fastp, ran MiXCR and retained productive beta chains. Rows merge per CDR3 protein into single entries with the most common DNA and genes. Clone size and V and J calls follow TCRdb, not the original study. Here the sample has under 200,000 distinct CDR3 sequences; around 52% occur a single time. Of the sample, more than 30% is held by the ten largest clones.

The CDR3 numbers 13 residues from cysteine through phenylalanine. The sequence is cut down to CDR3 DNA, 39 bases in frame from base 1. Looking up the germline V gene yields CDR1 SQVTM and CDR2 ANQGSEA. What the work shows at the level of the full study, not this receptor alone: Between patients and healthy controls, no significant difference in CD8+ Simpson's diversity was found (P=0.060). Around 28 CD8+ CDR3 sequences were found to be shared between patients and controls, but these sequences appeared to be highly expressed in patients and within the immunodominant clones of the patients.

Flow cytometry had shown CD8+CD57+ cell expansion in the patients selected for sequencing. All patients had severe acquired aplastic anemia diagnosed by International Study of Aplastic Anemia and Agranulocytosis and Camitta criteria. Patients had received no therapy at the time of blood sampling. In the study, sorted CD4+ and CD8+ blood T cells from patients with severe aplastic anemia and from healthy subjects underwent deep sequencing of TCR repertoires. Patients were enrolled in the USA under clinicaltrials.gov protocols 00001620, 01623167, 00001397, 00071045, 00081523 and 00961064. Ficoll-Paque density gradient centrifugation was used to isolate peripheral blood mononuclear cells. Before DNA was extracted, CD4+ and CD8+ T cells were sorted using either FACS or magnetic beads. Comments on this clonotype: No cognate antigen has been identified for it. No base quality values were provided; no much bigger clone lies one nucleotide off.

The sequence derives from a human donor with aplastic anemia. Here the chain combines TRBV29-1 and TRBJ2-7, with 9 bases in between that match TRBD2. The DNA end is more similar to TRBJ2-1, so the J call may be wrong. The sample comprised sorted CD4+, CD8+, or CD8+CD57+ T cells (not recorded which) from PBMCs. This receptor carries the CDR3 CSAEESGGSEQFF. The sequence in DNA is TGCAGTGCTGAAGAAAGCGGGGGGTCGGAGCAGTTCTTC.